The clone carrying this T cell receptor (beta chain) was counted between two and nine times. Described time point: newly diagnosed GD, antithyroid drugs for less than 3 months. Construction of the TCR library relied on RNA isolated from PBMCs. The data were taken from a study of regulatory T cells in long-lasting Graves disease. Relying on iRepertoire HTBI primers and Arm-PCR of CDR3 regions, the team built TCR beta libraries. TCRdb recomputed calls from the multiplex PCR reads with MiXCR, one row per CDR3 protein. The sample comprises 250,000 to 300,000 distinct CDR3 sequences, about 20% of which are singletons, and approximately 15% rests with the top ten. There are 12 residues in the CDR3. Trimming left V 1 base short and J 12 bases short, with 12 bases between. CDR1 SGHDN and CDR2 FVKESK come from the germline V gene. These same data were also listed under a study on T cells in Graves' hyperthyroidism and ophthalmopathy.

Sequenced material: peripheral blood mononuclear cells (PBMCs), taken at new diagnosis, from a patient treated with antithyroid drugs. This chain connects TRBV14 to TRBJ1-1, with D possibly matching TRBD1 (6 bases). This receptor was obtained from a woman younger than 45 with Graves disease. This CDR3 is CASSQARTVSFF. CDR3 coding DNA: TGTGCCAGCAGCCAAGCCCGGACAGTGTCTTTCTTT.